This T cell receptor (beta chain) was profiled in a study of T cell clones after liver transplantation. About the research overall: Post-transplant blood was tracked for graft-donor-reactive T cell clones identified in a pre-transplant mixed lymphocyte reaction. Apart from a few HCV-positive recipients, transplants were for non-autoimmune, non-viral reasons. Graft-donor-reactive sequences were compared with third-party-reactive TCRbeta sequences from pre-transplant mixed lymphocyte reactions.

Assay used: immunoSEQ multiplex PCR; TCRdb lists only in-frame clones, some missing. The sample includes tens of thousands of clones, 60% to 80% of them seen just once. The V end lost 3 bases, the J end lost 0 bases, and 8 bases lay between the germline ends. Germline V gene sequence: CDR1 SNHLY, CDR2 FYNNEI. This CDR3 spans 15 amino acids. The V and J genes are TRBV2 and TRBJ2-2; unclear D gene. This clonotype was obtained from a human patient who received a liver transplant. Some T cells may be transferred from the graft donor. Source: CD4+ T cells from blood, taken at the 22-month timepoint. CDR3: CASSENLANTGELFF. The CDR3 DNA is TGTGCCAGCAGTGAGAACCTAGCGAACACCGGGGAGCTGTTTTTT.